The 20 T cell receptor beta chains below all came from one sample that was sequenced in a study of T-cell memory formation after mild COVID-19. TCRdb recomputed calls from the 5' RACE reads with MiXCR, one row per CDR3 protein. The data show about 290,000 distinct CDR3 sequences, about 15% seen once. The sequencing input was PBMCs or a T cell subset sorted from them (not recorded which). All receptors come from a man younger than 30 who had mild COVID-19 (a few samples of this study predate the infection). Cell type and time point are not known.

In nucleotides, the CDR3 is TGTGCCTGGAGCCGGACTAGCGGTTCCGAGACCCAGTACTTC. Encoded protein: CAWSRTSGSETQYF. The genes are TRBV30 and TRBJ2-5, with 10 bases that match TRBD2. J was trimmed by 5 bases and V by 3 bases; bases with no gene match: 6. The CDR3 has 14 amino acids. Looked up from germline, CDR1 is GTSNPN and CDR2 is SVGIG (reference sequence).

This clonotype occurred a few times. V and J are TRBV5-6 and TRBJ2-5, with D possibly being TRBD1 or TRBD2 (5 bases each). V lost 4 bases, J lost 0 bases, and 19 bases lay in between. The CDR3 extends over 17 amino acids. The germline V gene has CDR1 SGHDT and CDR2 YYEEEE. CDR3 sequence: CASSRQPGTPYQETQYF. CDR3 coding DNA: TGTGCCAGCAGCCGACAGCCAGGGACCCCGTACCAAGAGACCCAGTACTTC.

This clonotype was seen only a few times. The rearrangement joins TRBV9 to TRBJ2-7; D is uncertain. This CDR3 has 12 residues. Looked up from germline, CDR1 is SGDLS and CDR2 is YYNGEE. Trimming took off 4 bases at V and 3 bases at J, with 8 bases between the two ends. Written as DNA, the CDR3 is TGTGCCAGCAGCCCCTCGGGCTACGAGCAGTACTTC. This encodes CASSPSGYEQYF.

This clonotype was observed at least ten times. V gene TRBV6-5 combines with J gene TRBJ2-5; 8 bases map to TRBD1. Unmatched junction bases numbered 4, after V lost 5 bases and J lost 2 bases. CDR3 length: 14 residues. Germline-derived CDR1 and CDR2 are MNHEY and SVGAGI. DNA for the CDR3: TGTGCCAGCAGTCTACGGACAGGGCAAGAGACCCAGTACTTC. Translation: CASSLRTGQETQYF.

This clonotype was seen only a few times. CDR3 DNA: TGCGCCAGCAGCTTGATTTTAACCGGGGAGCTGTTTTTT. Translated, it gives CASSLILTGELFF. The gene calls are TRBV5-1 and TRBJ2-2; no definite D call. Trimming took 1 base from V and 5 from J, leaving 6 bases between them. The CDR3 totals 13 residues. Germline V lookup: CDR1 SGHRS, CDR2 YFSETQ.

The rearrangement links TRBV19 to TRBJ1-5, with 10 bases lining up with TRBD1. J gave up 0 bases and V 5 bases, and 7 bases lay outside the gene matches. Per germline, CDR1 LNHDA and CDR2 SQIVND (reference sequence). This CDR3 has 17 residues. The CDR3, as DNA: TGTGCCAGTAGTCCCCGGGACAGGGGATATAGCAATCAGCCCCAGCATTTT. It specifies CASSPRDRGYSNQPQHF.

The chain combines TRBV6-1 with TRBJ2-7; D may be TRBD1 (6 bases). CDR1 MNHNS and CDR2 SASEGT come from the germline V gene. The V and J ends lost 1 base and 4 bases respectively, with 11 bases between them. CDR3 size: 14 residues. CDR3 amino acids: CASSEVYRAYEQYF. CDR3 bases: TGTGCCAGCAGTGAAGTTTACAGGGCTTACGAGCAGTACTTC.

The chain has TRBV29-1 and TRBJ2-1, with 13 bases lining up with TRBD2. Losses at the gene ends were 6 bases for V and 10 bases for J; bases not matched to a gene: 6. The CDR3 consists of 13 residues. Germline lookup yields CDR1 SQVTM and CDR2 ANQGSEA. The CDR3 spells CSVWGLAGIEQFF. The CDR3 DNA reads as TGCAGCGTATGGGGACTAGCGGGGATCGAGCAGTTCTTC.

The sample holds a few counts of this clonotype. The chain links TRBV2 to TRBJ2-7, with D tentatively TRBD2 (6 bases). V dropped 8 bases and J dropped 7 bases, with 18 bases sitting between them. The CDR3 contains 13 residues. Per germline, CDR1 SNHLY and CDR2 FYNNEI. The CDR3 protein is CASFRDSTGEQYF. The CDR3, as DNA: TGTGCCAGCTTCCGGGACTCCACTGGGGAGCAGTACTTC.

The rearrangement links TRBV15 to TRBJ1-5; D call uncertain. This CDR3 contains 13 residues. Germline V gene sequence: CDR1 LNHNV, CDR2 YYDKDF (reference sequence). The V end was cut by 0 bases, the J end by 5 bases, with 5 bases between. The CDR3 loop reads CATSRDRYQPQHF. The CDR3 bases are TGTGCCACCAGCAGAGACAGGTATCAGCCCCAGCATTTT.

This clonotype was observed many times. The V gene is TRBV7-2, the J gene TRBJ1-1; D not certain. Between the trimmed V and J ends, which lost 5 bases and 6 bases, there was a span of 7 bases. Germline CDR1 is SGHTA and CDR2 is FQGNSA. This CDR3 has 11 residues. Here the CDR3 DNA reads TGTGCCAGCAGCCCCCGCGCTGAAGCTTTCTTT. Residues: CASSPRAEAFF.

The chain carries TRBV6-5 and TRBJ1-6, with D possibly TRBD1 on 6 matching bases. Germline V gene lookup returns CDR1 MNHEY and CDR2 SVGAGI. The CDR3 runs to 15 residues. With 5 bases removed from V and 8 bases from J, the gap between germline ends came to 16 bases. DNA of the CDR3: TGTGCCAGCAGTAGTTCGGACAGCTGGGATTCACCCCTCCACTTT. Translated: CASSSSDSWDSPLHF.

Only a few counts were recorded for this clonotype. The DNA of the CDR3 is TGCGCCAGCAGCTTGGACCCAACTAATGAAAAACTGTTTTTT. It is translated as CASSLDPTNEKLFF. V usage is TRBV4-3 and J usage is TRBJ1-4; D is unresolved. The CDR3 length is 14 residues. Germline-derived CDR1 and CDR2 are LGHNA and YSLEER. Trimming shortened V by 5 bases and J by 0 bases, and 7 bases separated the two germline ends.

The chain employs TRBV18 and TRBJ2-5; D is unclear. CDR1 and CDR2 from the germline V gene are KGHSH and LQKENI. The CDR3 has 16 amino acids. Between the trimmed V and J ends, which lost 3 bases and 5 bases, there was a span of 19 bases. The CDR3 DNA reads as TGTGCCAGCTCACCGACGACTCGGGCGATAGGGGAGACCCAGTACTTC. This encodes CASSPTTRAIGETQYF.

This rearrangement joins TRBV9 to TRBJ2-5, with no clear D. This CDR3 is built from 10 residues. Trimming pared 10 bases from V and 7 bases from J, leaving 11 bases between. Germline V CDR1 and CDR2: SGDLS, YYNGEE. This CDR3 reads CAPVEVTQYF. DNA for the CDR3: TGTGCCCCCGTCGAGGTGACCCAGTACTTC.

The V call is TRBV4-1, the J call TRBJ2-2; the D gene could be TRBD1 or TRBD2 (5 bases each). CDR3 length: 17 amino acids. V lost 4 bases to trimming and J lost 0 bases, with 15 bases between them. Per germline, CDR1 MGHRA and CDR2 YSYEKL. CDR3: CASSRDPQATNTGELFF. The CDR3 DNA is TGCGCCAGCAGCCGGGACCCCCAGGCAACGAACACCGGGGAGCTGTTTTTT.

This clonotype was observed a handful of times. The J gene is TRBJ1-2, the V gene TRBV20-1, with D maybe TRBD1 (6 bases). CDR1 and CDR2 from the germline V gene are DFQATT and SNEGSKA (reference sequence). This CDR3 has 12 residues. In DNA, the CDR3 is TGCAGGGCGACAGGCACAAACTATGGCTACACCTTC. Its translation: CRATGTNYGYTF.

This clonotype was detected a few times. The CDR3 protein is CATSDPTGVDTQYF. CDR3 coding DNA: TGTGCCACCAGTGACCCGACAGGGGTAGATACGCAGTATTTT. This chain uses TRBV24-1 with TRBJ2-3, with TRBD1 identical over 8 bases. Germline V gene sequence: CDR1 KGHDR, CDR2 SFDVKD. This CDR3 has 14 residues. J gave up 5 bases and V 4 bases, and 4 bases lay outside the gene matches.

This clonotype has a handful of counts. The rearrangement uses TRBV5-4 and TRBJ2-7; 8 bases fit TRBD2. With 4 bases clipped from V and 1 base from J, the junction kept 1 base outside the gene matches. Germline loops: CDR1 SGHNT, CDR2 YYREEE (reference sequence). The CDR3 length is 13 residues. The chain's CDR3 is CASSRGGSYEQYV. The CDR3 nucleotides are TGTGCCAGCAGCCGGGGGGGGTCCTACGAGCAGTACGTC.

This clonotype has only a few counts. The chain has TRBV7-2 and TRBJ1-1, with TRBD1 matching 10 bases. Germline CDR1 is SGHTA and CDR2 is FQGNSA. This CDR3 has 14 amino acids. The junction had 9 bases not matched to a gene; V was cut back by 10 bases and J by 4 bases. In DNA, the CDR3 is TGTGCCACTACGCCCGGGACAGGGGTCACTGAAGCTTTCTTT. Translation: CATTPGTGVTEAFF.